This TCR beta chain was documented in a study of blood T cell repertoires in COVID-19. About the research overall: COVID-19 samples from acute and convalescent phases originated in the United States, Italy and Spain. In each case, the material was cDNA or gDNA derived from T cells, B-cell-depleted T cells, or PBMCs.

In the original analysis: Reference gene primer amplification yielded estimated nucleated cell counts. Method: immunoSEQ multiplex PCR; TCRdb's copy keeps in-frame clones and lacks some. The V and J calls and clone size were taken over from that table, and D and trimming were inferred from the DNA. The repertoire holds under 300,000 clones, with approximately 82% as singletons. Only a few counts were recorded for this clone. This CDR3 is 13 amino acids long. After removal of 3 bases from V and 15 bases from J, the junction contained 9 bases not matched to a gene. The sample taken for sequencing was peripheral blood. The sequence came from a young man who had recovered from COVID-19. The gene calls are TRBV12-3 or TRBV12-4 and TRBJ2-3, with 10 bases that match TRBD2. The CDR3 nucleotides read TGTGCCAGCAGTTTCCAAGCGGGGGGGATGTTCTATTTT. It translates to CASSFQAGGMFYF.